The 14 T cell receptor beta chains below were found in one sample sequenced in a study of blood T cell repertoires in COVID-19. Profiling relied on immunoSEQ multiplex PCR, and the TCRdb table lists in-frame clones only, not all of them. The sample carries about 90,000 clones, over 60% recorded once. Sequencing input: peripheral blood. The receptors stem from a man in his 70s with acute or convalescent COVID-19.

The rearrangement joins TRBV7-3 to TRBJ1-1; tentatively, D is TRBD1 (6 bases). The germline V gene encodes CDR1 SGHTA and CDR2 FQGTGA. The CDR3 has 13 amino acids. Trimming cost V 5 bases and J 3 bases, with 10 bases left between them. Here the CDR3 DNA reads TGTGCCAGCAGCCCGTCAGGGGACACTGAAGCTTTCTTT. Its protein is CASSPSGDTEAFF. Full variable domain (missing parts from reference TRBV7-3 and TRBJ1-1): GAGVSQTPSNKVTEKGKYVELRCDPISGHTALYWYRQSLGQGPEFLIYFQGTGAADDSGLPNDRFFAVRPEGSVSTLKIQRTERGDSAVYLCASSPSGDTEAFFGQGTRLTVV.

This clone was seen once. V usage is TRBV15 and J usage is TRBJ1-4; 7 positions agree with TRBD1. The CDR3 is 15 residues long. V lost 6 bases, J lost 8 bases, and 12 bases stayed unmatched. CDR1 and CDR2 (germline): LNHNV, YYDKDF (reference sequence). The CDR3 loop is CATSSFHRGGEKLFF. The CDR3, as DNA: TGTGCCACCAGTTCTTTCCACAGGGGTGGCGAAAAACTGTTTTTT.

V usage is TRBV29-1 and J usage is TRBJ1-1; D unclear. Germline values: CDR1 SQVTM, CDR2 ANQGSEA. The CDR3 runs 16 residues. V was clipped by 6 bases and J by 0 bases, with 20 bases between them. This CDR3 is CSVSADHGPMNTEAFF. The CDR3 DNA reads as TGCAGCGTCTCAGCGGATCACGGACCCATGAACACTGAAGCTTTCTTT.

On this clone itself: Other DNA sequences in the sample encode the same CDR3. The rearrangement joins TRBV14 to TRBJ1-1; the D gene is possibly TRBD1 (6 bases). The V end was cut by 0 bases, the J end by 4 bases, with 6 bases between. CDR1 SGHDN and CDR2 FVKESK come from the germline V gene. The CDR3 is made up of 13 amino acids. The DNA for the CDR3 is TGTGCCAGCAGCCAAGACAGGGGCACTGAAGCTTTCTTT. It codes for CASSQDRGTEAFF.

The gene calls are TRBV18 and TRBJ1-6; perhaps TRBD1 as D (5 bases). V dropped 5 bases and J dropped 10 bases, with 12 bases sitting between them. The CDR3 spans 13 residues. The V gene's germline CDR1 is KGHSH and CDR2 LQKENI. The CDR3 reads CASSEGRESPLHF. The DNA for the CDR3 is TGTGCCAGCTCAGAGGGGAGGGAATCACCCCTCCACTTT.

This clone has a single count. CDR3 sequence reads: CASSSTGGDYGYTF. The CDR3 DNA reads as TGCGCCAGCAGCTCGACAGGGGGCGACTATGGCTACACCTTC. The rearrangement joins TRBV5-1 to TRBJ1-2; 10 positions match TRBD1. This CDR3 comprises 14 residues. Trimming removed 3 bases from V and 3 bases from J; junction bases left unmatched: 2. Germline V gene sequence: CDR1 SGHRS, CDR2 YFSETQ.

This clone was seen more than once but under ten times. V usage is TRBV6-4 and J usage is TRBJ2-3; D may be TRBD2 (6 bases). Trimming removed 7 bases at V and 2 bases at J, with 13 bases between. This CDR3 spans 14 amino acids. The germline V gene has CDR1 MRHNA and CDR2 SNTAGT. CDR3 nucleotides: TGTGCCAGCATCCGCGGGATTATCACAGATACGCAGTATTTT. Its protein is CASIRGIITDTQYF.

The DNA for the CDR3 is TGTGCCAGTAACCGACAGGATAACTATGGCTACACCTTC. Amino acids: CASNRQDNYGYTF. This chain uses TRBV19 with TRBJ1-2; TRBD1 is a possible D gene (6 bases). The CDR3 is 13 amino acids. The germline V gene has CDR1 LNHDA and CDR2 SQIVND (reference sequence). V lost 7 bases to trimming and J lost 1 base, with 10 bases between them.

The chain carries TRBV12-3 or TRBV12-4 and TRBJ2-7, with D perhaps TRBD1 (6 bases). The V and J ends lost 5 bases and 7 bases respectively, with 12 bases between them. The CDR3 contains 12 residues. CDR3: CASSVTGDEQYF. Written as DNA, the CDR3 is TGTGCCAGCAGTGTGACAGGTGATGAGCAGTACTTC.

This rearrangement joins TRBV10-1 to TRBJ1-4, with TRBD1 matching over 7 bases. Germline lookup yields CDR1 WNHNN and CDR2 SYGVQD (reference sequence). Trimming at V came to 3 bases and at J to 5 bases, leaving 6 bases not matched to a gene. The CDR3 contains 15 residues. The CDR3 region is CASSDFGTDNEKLFF. CDR3 nucleotides: TGCGCCAGCAGTGACTTCGGGACAGACAATGAAAAACTGTTTTTT.

The J gene is TRBJ1-2, the V gene TRBV21-1; TRBD1 is the table's D call and was not checked against the DNA. TRBV21-1 is labeled a pseudogene. CDR3 length: 14 amino acids. The CDR3 loop reads CASSRPGQNYGYTF. CDR3 nucleotides: TGTGCCAGCAGCCGTCCGGGACAGAACTATGGCTACACCTTC.

This rearrangement joins TRBV18 to TRBJ2-1; 7 bases agree with TRBD1. CDR1 is KGHSH, CDR2 LQKENI, per germline. The CDR3 totals 13 residues. V was pared by 6 bases and J by 7 bases, with 6 bases of the junction left unmatched. CDR3 coding DNA: TGTGCCAGCTCCCTCGGGACAGATAATGAGCAGTTCTTC. Protein: CASSLGTDNEQFF.

V is TRBV1 and J is TRBJ2-5; the table names TRBD2, a call not compared with the DNA. TRBV1 is designated a pseudogene. The CDR3 is 19 residues long. The CDR3 sequence is CTSSQESTLAGWYQETQYF. DNA for the CDR3: TGCACCAGCAGCCAAGAGTCAACGCTAGCGGGGTGGTACCAAGAGACCCAGTACTTC.

The chain couples TRBV28 to TRBJ1-1, with D unclear. The CDR3 runs 12 residues. Per the germline V gene, CDR1 is MDHEN and CDR2 is SYDVKM. Between the trimmed V and J ends, which lost 6 bases and 0 bases, there was a span of 5 bases. The CDR3 DNA is TGTGCCAGCAGGTCCGTGAACACTGAAGCTTTCTTT. Translating it yields CASRSVNTEAFF.